This TCR beta chain was profiled in a study of T cells in localized non-small cell lung cancer. Trimming removed 3 bases at V and 4 bases at J, with 13 bases between. Germline V gene lookup returns CDR1 SNHLY and CDR2 FYNNEI. The CDR3 has 14 amino acids. The data were produced by immunoSEQ multiplex PCR, yet TCRdb's version contains in-frame clones alone and is incomplete. The repertoire has some 25,000 clones, roughly 92% of them found once; the top ten carry 2.5% to 3%. With respect to this clone: Its antigen is unidentified.

Whole-study findings and limits: Measurement of T cell clonality placed uninvolved adjacent lung highest, above the level in tumor. Adjacent lung was found to contain a median approximately 60 of the top 100 tumor clones. The study linked higher blood T cell density to longer overall survival.

The specimen was peripheral blood, collected before any cancer treatment. This sequence joins TRBV2 and TRBJ2-7; D is perhaps TRBD2 (7 bases). The TCR sequence derives from a woman aged 35 to 70 with stage I lung adenocarcinoma. The CDR3 DNA reads TGTGCCAGCAGTGAGGGGGGAGGGGGTTACGAGCAGTACTTC. As protein: CASSEGGGGYEQYF.